The 22 T cell receptor beta chains listed next were all sequenced from one sample in a study of CD4 T cells in relation to SARS-CoV-2 and coronaviruses. Before the COVID-19 pandemic, during about 2011-2019, CD4+ T cells were taken from unexposed donors. Profiled with immunoSEQ multiplex PCR; TCRdb holds only in-frame clones, not every one. The sample carries 60,000 to 65,000 clones, about 94% recorded once. Sequencing was performed on naive CD4+ T cells from PBMCs. Specified subset: naive CD4+ T cells isolated by negative enrichment. These receptors were obtained from a human donor in good health.

The genes are TRBV19 and TRBJ2-5; no firm D call. The length of the CDR3 is 14 residues. V lost 6 bases and J lost 3, with 14 bases in between. Germline V gene lookup returns CDR1 LNHDA and CDR2 SQIVND (reference sequence). The CDR3 nucleotides are TGTGCCAGTAGCAAAAACGTACTGAAAGAGACCCAGTACTTC. The encoded protein is CASSKNVLKETQYF. The variable domain in full, completed from reference TRBV19 and TRBJ2-5, reads DGGITQSPKYLFRKEGQNVTLSCEQNLNHDAMYWYRQDPGQGLRLIYYSQIVNDFQKGDIAEGYSVSREKKESFPLTVTSAQKNPTAFYLCASSKNVLKETQYFGPGTRLLVL.

The rearrangement links TRBV11-2 to TRBJ1-3; D is perhaps TRBD1 (5 bases). The V gene lost 5 bases and the J gene lost 2 bases, with 19 bases spanning the gap. Germline values: CDR1 SGHAT, CDR2 FQNNGV. The length of the CDR3 is 17 residues. CDR3 sequence: CASSLTPGGIAGNTIYF. The DNA of the CDR3 is TGTGCCAGCAGCCTCACCCCCGGGGGGATAGCTGGAAACACCATATATTTT.

CDR3: CASSLSYERERLGEQYF. CDR3 DNA: TGTGCCAGCAGTTTATCGTATGAGCGGGAGAGGTTAGGTGAGCAGTACTTC. The chain has TRBV27 and TRBJ2-7; TRBD2 matches at 8 bases. CDR3 length equals 17 residues. Germline V gene lookup returns CDR1 MNHEY and CDR2 SMNVEV (reference sequence). The V segment lost 0 bases and the J segment 7 bases; nucleotides outside the gene matches: 14.

As concerns this clone: Additional DNA sequences in this sample encode the identical CDR3. The chain links TRBV19 to TRBJ2-1; D call uncertain. Germline V gene data show CDR1 as LNHDA and CDR2 as SQIVND (reference sequence). This CDR3 is built from 14 residues. V was trimmed by 3 bases and J by 5 bases, leaving 11 bases between them. In DNA, the CDR3 is TGTGCCAGTAGTATCCGACCCCGAAACAATGAGCAGTTCTTC. Amino acid sequence: CASSIRPRNNEQFF.

The J gene is TRBJ2-5, the V gene TRBV28; D possibly matches TRBD1 or TRBD2 (6 bases each). V shed 6 bases and J shed 5 bases, with 19 bases lying between them. CDR1 and CDR2 (germline): MDHEN, SYDVKM. The CDR3 is 15 residues long. The CDR3 coding sequence is TGTGCCAGCAGGGGGGGCTTTTTAAGACGGGAGACCCAGTACTTC. Its translation: CASRGGFLRRETQYF.

This chain links TRBV27 with TRBJ1-4, with 7 bases aligning to TRBD1. The germline V gene has CDR1 MNHEY and CDR2 SMNVEV (reference sequence). V was clipped by 7 bases and J by 6 bases; unmatched bases: 11. This CDR3 is built from 15 residues. This CDR3 is CASNSLGGPDEKLFF. The CDR3 region has the DNA TGTGCCAGCAACTCCTTAGGGGGCCCAGATGAAAAACTGTTTTTT.

The chain recombines TRBV3-1 (or the pseudogene TRBV3-2) with TRBJ2-7; 7 positions match TRBD1. The CDR3 spans 14 residues. J gave up 3 bases and V 4 bases, and 6 bases lay outside the gene matches. Germline V lookup: CDR1 LGHDT, CDR2 YNNKEL (reference sequence). The CDR3 nucleotides are TGTGCCAGCAGCCCCAGGGACAGAGTCTACGAGCAGTACTTC. Protein sequence: CASSPRDRVYEQYF.

V and J are TRBV5-1 and TRBJ1-2, with D possibly TRBD1 on 6 matching bases. The CDR3 consists of 15 residues. Per germline, CDR1 SGHRS and CDR2 YFSETQ. With 5 bases removed from V and 2 bases from J, the gap between germline ends came to 16 bases. CDR3 DNA: TGCGCCAGCAGGGCCCGGGACACGCAGAACTATGGCTACACCTTC. This gives the protein CASRARDTQNYGYTF.

This clone was observed a few times. This chain connects TRBV18 to TRBJ1-6; the match to TRBD1 covers 8 bases. V shed 4 bases and J 2 bases; nucleotides not matched to a gene: 1. The CDR3 spans 15 residues. CDR1 KGHSH and CDR2 LQKENI come from the germline V gene. The CDR3 spells CASSQQGAYNSPLHF. CDR3 nucleotide sequence: TGTGCCAGCTCACAACAGGGGGCCTATAATTCACCCCTCCACTTT.

The V gene is TRBV2, the J gene TRBJ2-3, with unresolved D. The CDR3 totals 12 residues. Deletions cut 8 bases from V and 2 bases from J, with 8 bases between. Germline V lookup: CDR1 SNHLY, CDR2 FYNNEI. This CDR3 is CASPSNTDTQYF. As DNA, the CDR3 is TGTGCCAGCCCCTCCAACACAGATACGCAGTATTTT. Variable domain in full (rest from reference TRBV2 and TRBJ2-3): EPEVTQTPSHQVTQMGQEVILRCVPISNHLYFYWYRQILGQKVEFLVSFYNNEISEKSEIFDDQFSVERPDGSNFTLKIRSTKLEDSAMYFCASPSNTDTQYFGPGTRLTVL.

This rearrangement joins TRBV19 to TRBJ2-2; 7 positions agree with TRBD1. CDR1 is LNHDA, CDR2 SQIVND, per germline (reference sequence). The CDR3 totals 15 residues. V lost 3 bases, J lost 8 bases, and 9 bases stayed unmatched. Here the CDR3 reads CASSIRTGLAGELFF. CDR3 bases: TGTGCCAGTAGTATTCGGACAGGTCTGGCAGGGGAGCTGTTTTTT.

The chain couples TRBV11-2 to TRBJ2-3; 7 nucleotides line up with TRBD2. The CDR3 spans 16 residues. V shed 5 bases and J 4 bases; nucleotides not matched to a gene: 12. Germline loops: CDR1 SGHAT, CDR2 FQNNGV. The CDR3 DNA sequence: TGTGCCAGCAGCCCCCTCTCGGGACTACGCTCAGATACGCAGTATTTT. Protein product: CASSPLSGLRSDTQYF.

The chain combines TRBV6-2 or TRBV6-3 with TRBJ2-2; D gene ambiguous. Trimming took off 2 bases at V and 2 bases at J, with 9 bases between the two ends. This CDR3 has 15 amino acids. CDR1 and CDR2 from the germline V gene are MNHEY and SVGEGT. The CDR3 is CASSYADPNTGELFF. The DNA of the CDR3 is TGTGCCAGCAGTTACGCGGATCCTAACACCGGGGAGCTGTTTTTT.

This chain connects TRBV28 to TRBJ2-1; 12 positions agree with TRBD2. This CDR3 region has 15 residues. The V gene end was trimmed by 6 bases and the J gene end by 8 bases; junction bases not matched to a gene: 8. The germline V gene encodes CDR1 MDHEN and CDR2 SYDVKM. The CDR3 sequence: CASSPSGRVIDEQFF. CDR3 sequence (DNA): TGTGCCAGCAGCCCTAGCGGGAGGGTTATAGATGAGCAGTTCTTC.

The chain couples TRBV28 to TRBJ2-3, with 9 bases that match TRBD2. The CDR3 covers 14 residues. Losses at the gene ends were 6 bases for V and 4 bases for J; bases not matched to a gene: 5. Germline V gene lookup returns CDR1 MDHEN and CDR2 SYDVKM. The CDR3 loop reads CASSIIAGADTQYF. The CDR3 nucleotides are TGTGCCAGCAGCATTATAGCGGGAGCAGATACGCAGTATTTT.

The CDR3 spells CAWSVFRRTRGDEQYF. The DNA of the CDR3 is TGTGCCTGGAGTGTATTTCGCCGAACCCGAGGGGACGAGCAGTACTTC. The chain has TRBV30 and TRBJ2-7, with D perhaps given as TRBD1 or TRBD2 (5 bases each). Deletions cut 0 bases from V and 5 bases from J, with 20 bases between. CDR3 length equals 16 residues. Germline loops: CDR1 GTSNPN, CDR2 SVGIG (reference sequence).

The rearrangement links TRBV30 to TRBJ2-6, with a weak D call TRBD2 (7 bases). There are 16 residues in the CDR3. Germline V gene sequence: CDR1 GTSNPN, CDR2 SVGIG (reference sequence). V lost 4 bases, J lost 3 bases, and 16 bases lay in between. CDR3: CAWKSGGGLGANVLTF. The CDR3 DNA sequence: TGTGCCTGGAAGTCTGGGGGGGGGCTTGGGGCCAACGTCCTGACTTTC.

The chain links TRBV2 to TRBJ2-4; D unclear. In germline, CDR1 is SNHLY, CDR2 FYNNEI. The CDR3 length is 20 residues. Trimming took off 2 bases at V and 0 bases at J, with 23 bases between the two ends. This chain's CDR3 is CASSEMARADTLLAKNIQYF. DNA of the CDR3: TGTGCCAGCAGTGAAATGGCTAGGGCGGATACGCTCCTAGCCAAAAACATTCAGTACTTC.

This clone came up once. V is TRBV11-2 and J is TRBJ2-7; 8 bases align to TRBD2. Germline-derived CDR1 and CDR2 are SGHAT and FQNNGV. V was pared by 5 bases and J by 3 bases, with 21 bases of the junction left unmatched. This CDR3 comprises 19 residues. Here the CDR3 reads CASSRVWAAGAQFIYEQYF. CDR3 coding DNA: TGTGCCAGCAGCCGGGTTTGGGCAGCGGGAGCCCAGTTTATCTACGAGCAGTACTTC.

V usage is TRBV18 and J usage is TRBJ2-7, with D unclear. V was shortened by 5 bases and J by 7 bases, with 15 bases between the two germline ends. Germline V lookup: CDR1 KGHSH, CDR2 LQKENI. This CDR3 contains 13 residues. The CDR3: CASSSTPMGEQYF. CDR3 DNA: TGTGCCAGCTCATCCACTCCAATGGGGGAGCAGTACTTC.

The chain employs TRBV3-1 (or the pseudogene TRBV3-2) and TRBJ2-3; 10 bases fit TRBD2. Germline V lookup: CDR1 LGHDT, CDR2 YNNKEL (reference sequence). V lost 3 bases, J lost 8 bases, and 5 bases stayed unmatched. The CDR3 loop spans 14 amino acids. The CDR3 DNA follows: TGTGCCAGCAGCCAGTCTCTAGCGGGAGTTACGCAGTATTTT. Translation: CASSQSLAGVTQYF.

The rearrangement uses TRBV27 and TRBJ2-7; 7 bases map to TRBD1. The CDR3 consists of 14 residues. The V segment lost 4 bases and the J segment 5 bases; nucleotides outside the gene matches: 8. CDR1 and CDR2 from the germline V gene are MNHEY and SMNVEV (reference sequence). CDR3 amino acids: CASSSRYRGNEQYF. CDR3 nucleotides: TGTGCCAGCAGTTCCAGGTACAGGGGCAACGAGCAGTACTTC.